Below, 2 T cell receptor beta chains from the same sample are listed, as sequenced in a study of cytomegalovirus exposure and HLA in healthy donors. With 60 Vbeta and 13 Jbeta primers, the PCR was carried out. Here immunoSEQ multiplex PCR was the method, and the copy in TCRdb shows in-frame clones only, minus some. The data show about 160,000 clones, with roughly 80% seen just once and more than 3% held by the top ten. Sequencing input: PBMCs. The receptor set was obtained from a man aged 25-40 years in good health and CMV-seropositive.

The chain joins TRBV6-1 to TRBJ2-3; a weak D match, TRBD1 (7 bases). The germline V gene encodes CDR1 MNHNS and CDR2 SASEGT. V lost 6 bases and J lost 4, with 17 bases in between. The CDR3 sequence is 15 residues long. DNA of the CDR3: TGTGCCAGCAGGGCCTGGAGGGGGCCATCAGATACGCAGTATTTT. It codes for CASRAWRGPSDTQYF.

The CDR3 bases are TGTGCCAGCAGCTTAGCCGGGACAGGCCCTAACTATGGCTACACCTTC. Translation: CASSLAGTGPNYGYTF. The V call is TRBV7-6, the J call TRBJ1-2, with 8 positions matching TRBD1. This CDR3 has 16 amino acids. V lost 0 bases and J lost 0; bases outside the gene matches: 3. Germline lookup yields CDR1 SGHVS and CDR2 FNYEAQ.